This TCR beta chain was captured by sequencing in a study of blood T cell repertoires in COVID-19. Across the whole study: There were acute and convalescent COVID-19 samples, and they came from the United States, Italy and Spain.

How the authors handled the data: Estimation of nucleated cell counts was performed using reference gene primer amplification. TCRdb's table, derived via immunoSEQ multiplex PCR, lists solely in-frame clones and lacks some. V and J calls and clone size are copied from that table; D and trimming were computed from the DNA. The data show roughly 86,000 clones, with around 85% seen just once and around 3.1% held by the top ten. The CDR3 is 17 amino acids. This sequence was found in a man aged 50-60 years with acute or convalescent COVID-19. The rearrangement joins TRBV12-2 to TRBJ2-2; the table names TRBD1, a call not compared with the DNA. TRBV12-2 is reported as a pseudogene. Sequencing was performed on peripheral blood. The CDR3 DNA reads TGTGCAAGTCGCCTTGCGAACCGGGACAGGAACACCGGGGAGCTGTTTTTT. Protein product: CASRLANRDRNTGELFF.